What follows are 22 T cell receptor beta chains derived from one specimen sequenced in a study of monozygotic twins with inflammatory bowel disease (dated by TCRdb to between 2018 and 2020). The library was prepared using 5' RACE. TCRdb shows the sequencer as Illumina HiSeq 2500. TCRdb reprocessed the public reads and reports one entry per CDR3 protein sequence, without DNA. The sample table gives some 440,000 distinct CDR3 sequences. The ten top clones hold about 2.6% of the sample. Source material: blood. Source of these receptors: a human donor with ulcerative colitis or Crohn's disease, or a healthy co-twin of an affected twin (not recorded which).

This rearrangement joins TRBV11-2 to TRBJ2-7; with no DNA, the TCRdb D assignment of TRBD1 cannot be verified. Germline CDR1 reads SGHAT; CDR2 reads FQNNGV. CDR3 size: 18 residues. The CDR3: CASSSGGLQGRARYEQYF. Together with reference TRBV11-2 and TRBJ2-7, the CDR3 gives the full variable domain: EAGVAQSPRYKIIEKRQSVAFWCNPISGHATLYWYQQILGQGPKLLIQFQNNGVVDDSQLPKDRFSAERLKGVDSTLKIQPAKLEDSAVYLCASSSGGLQGRARYEQYFGPGTRLTVT.

This chain connects TRBV7-2 to TRBJ2-1. The CDR3 sequence is 13 residues long. Per the germline V gene, CDR1 is SGHTA and CDR2 is FQGNSA. The CDR3 loop is CASSLPYGDEQFF. The variable domain in full, with the rest retrieved from reference TRBV7-2 and TRBJ2-1, is GAGVSQSPSNKVTEKGKDVELRCDPISGHTALYWYRQSLGQGLEFLIYFQGNSAPDKSGLPSDRFSAERTGGSVSTLTIQRTQQEDSAVYLCASSLPYGDEQFFGPGTRLTVL.

V is TRBV20-1 and J is TRBJ1-3. This CDR3 region has 16 residues. Germline V gene data show CDR1 as DFQATT and CDR2 as SNEGSKA (reference sequence). The CDR3 reads CSATSGPLSSGNTIYF.

This chain joins TRBV5-1 and TRBJ2-7. This CDR3 region has 15 residues. CDR1 and CDR2 from the germline V gene are SGHRS and YFSETQ. The CDR3 loop reads CASSFTDRAHYEQYF.

The V gene is TRBV5-1, the J gene TRBJ1-2; there is no DNA to check the TCRdb D call of TRBD1. Germline CDR1 SGHRS, CDR2 YFSETQ. This CDR3 contains 14 residues. Here the CDR3 reads CASSPGQGSYGYTF. Full variable domain (missing parts from reference TRBV5-1 and TRBJ1-2): KAGVTQTPRYLIKTRGQQVTLSCSPISGHRSVSWYQQTPGQGLQFLFEYFSETQRNKGNFPGRFSGRQFSNSRSEMNVSTLELGDSALYLCASSPGQGSYGYTFGSGTRLTVV.

This chain connects TRBV20-1 to TRBJ2-1; the D gene TCRdb calls, TRBD2, cannot be checked with no DNA. The CDR3 consists of 12 residues. The germline CDR1 and CDR2 sequences are DFQATT and SNEGSKA (reference sequence). This chain's CDR3 is CSASGRASEQFF.

The V call is TRBV15, the J call TRBJ2-5; TCRdb selects TRBD1, and the lack of DNA leaves this call unchecked. This CDR3 contains 16 residues. Germline V gene sequence: CDR1 LNHNV, CDR2 YYDKDF (reference sequence). CDR3 protein: CATSRYLTGAKETQYF.

This chain's CDR3 is CASRPRTGGGGDSYNEQFF. The chain joins TRBV27 to TRBJ2-1; there is no DNA to check the TCRdb D call of TRBD1. The length of the CDR3 is 19 residues. Germline V CDR1 and CDR2: MNHEY, SMNVEV (reference sequence).

J is TRBJ2-7 and V is TRBV20-1; TCRdb's D call of TRBD2 is untestable without DNA. CDR1 DFQATT and CDR2 SNEGSKA come from the germline V gene (reference sequence). The CDR3 is made up of 14 amino acids. This CDR3 reads CSASLRETSYEQYF.

The chain carries TRBV18 and TRBJ1-5; TCRdb's D call, TRBD1, is unchecked because there is no DNA. The germline V gene encodes CDR1 KGHSH and CDR2 LQKENI. The CDR3 is made up of 13 amino acids. CDR3: CASSPRGPEPQHF.

The rearrangement joins TRBV7-9 to TRBJ2-7; TCRdb calls TRBD2, which cannot be checked without DNA. This CDR3 is built from 15 residues. Germline CDR1 and CDR2: SEHNR and FQNEAQ (reference sequence). This CDR3 is CASSYGQSSSYEQYF.

This rearrangement joins TRBV18 to TRBJ2-3; TCRdb returns TRBD2, unconfirmable since there is no DNA. Germline loops: CDR1 KGHSH, CDR2 LQKENI. The CDR3 has 16 amino acids. CDR3 loop: CASSPPLASIADTQYF. The complete variable domain, with remaining parts taken from reference TRBV18 and TRBJ2-3, reads NAGVMQNPRHLVRRRGQEARLRCSPMKGHSHVYWYRQLPEEGLKFMVYLQKENIIDESGMPKERFSAEFPKEGPSILRIQQVVRGDSAAYFCASSPPLASIADTQYFGPGTRLTVL.

This sequence joins TRBV20-1 and TRBJ2-7; TCRdb indicates TRBD1, and absent DNA this call remains unverified. Germline-derived CDR1 and CDR2 are DFQATT and SNEGSKA (reference sequence). The CDR3 has 15 residues. The CDR3 spells CSARDELRGSYEQYF.

The chain couples TRBV5-1 to TRBJ2-1; with no DNA, the TCRdb D assignment of TRBD1 cannot be verified. This CDR3 is built from 16 residues. CDR1 and CDR2 (germline): SGHRS, YFSETQ. The CDR3 sequence: CASSSAPGQGYNEQFF.

The rearrangement links TRBV5-1 to TRBJ2-7; the D call from TCRdb, TRBD1, cannot be confirmed without DNA. Germline loops: CDR1 SGHRS, CDR2 YFSETQ. CDR3 length equals 15 residues. The CDR3 sequence: CASSLEWTGFYEQYF.

The J gene is TRBJ1-2, the V gene TRBV12-3 or TRBV12-4; TCRdb reports TRBD1, a call that lacks DNA to check it against. There are 17 residues in the CDR3. The CDR3: CASSSPSPGQGGFGYTF.

CDR3 protein: CASSPQRGDTQYF. The chain uses TRBV7-2 and TRBJ2-3; TCRdb designates TRBD1, a call that cannot be tested without DNA. CDR3 length equals 13 residues. Per the germline V gene, CDR1 is SGHTA and CDR2 is FQGNSA.

J is TRBJ2-1 and V is TRBV5-1; TCRdb names TRBD1, which stays unverified in the absence of DNA. This CDR3 comprises 15 residues. Germline assignment: CDR1 SGHRS and CDR2 YFSETQ. The CDR3 region is CASSLTGQDYNEQFF.

This rearrangement joins TRBV7-2 to TRBJ1-5; the TRBD1 assignment by TCRdb is unverifiable without DNA. There are 14 residues in the CDR3. CDR1 and CDR2 (germline): SGHTA, FQGNSA. The CDR3 protein is CASSVTGYNQPQHF.

This chain uses TRBV3-1 with TRBJ2-7; TCRdb selects TRBD1, and the lack of DNA leaves this call unchecked. The germline V gene has CDR1 LGHDT and CDR2 YNNKEL (reference sequence). CDR3 size: 14 residues. The CDR3 region is CASSQVNRGSEQYF.

The genes are TRBV5-6 and TRBJ1-2; the D call from TCRdb, TRBD1, cannot be confirmed without DNA. The CDR3 runs 12 residues. The germline V gene encodes CDR1 SGHDT and CDR2 YYEEEE. CDR3 protein: CASSNSGYGYTF.

The rearrangement uses TRBV19 and TRBJ1-1; absent DNA, TCRdb's TRBD1 call cannot be checked. The CDR3 runs to 12 residues. Per the germline V gene, CDR1 is LNHDA and CDR2 is SQIVND (reference sequence). The CDR3 spells CASTGVRTEAFF. Filled out from reference TRBV19 and TRBJ1-1, the complete variable domain reads DGGITQSPKYLFRKEGQNVTLSCEQNLNHDAMYWYRQDPGQGLRLIYYSQIVNDFQKGDIAEGYSVSREKKESFPLTVTSAQKNPTAFYLCASTGVRTEAFFGQGTRLTVV.